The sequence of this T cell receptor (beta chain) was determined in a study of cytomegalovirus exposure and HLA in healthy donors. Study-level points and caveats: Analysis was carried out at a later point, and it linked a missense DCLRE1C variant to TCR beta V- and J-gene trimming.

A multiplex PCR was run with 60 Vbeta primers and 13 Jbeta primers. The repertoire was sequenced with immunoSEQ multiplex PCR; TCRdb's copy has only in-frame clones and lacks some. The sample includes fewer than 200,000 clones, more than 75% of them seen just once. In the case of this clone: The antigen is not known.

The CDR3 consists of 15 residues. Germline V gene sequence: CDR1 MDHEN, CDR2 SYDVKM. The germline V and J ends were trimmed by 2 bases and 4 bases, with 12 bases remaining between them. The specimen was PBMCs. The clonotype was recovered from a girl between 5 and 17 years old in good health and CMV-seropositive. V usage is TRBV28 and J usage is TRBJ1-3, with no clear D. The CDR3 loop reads CASSLGPTRGNTIYF. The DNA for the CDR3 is TGTGCCAGCAGTTTAGGGCCGACCCGGGGAAACACCATATATTTT. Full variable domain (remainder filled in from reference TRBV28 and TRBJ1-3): DVKVTQSSRYLVKRTGEKVFLECVQDMDHENMFWYRQDPGLGLRLIYFSYDVKMKEKGDIPEGYSVSREKKERFSLILESASTNQTSMYLCASSLGPTRGNTIYFGEGSWLTVV.